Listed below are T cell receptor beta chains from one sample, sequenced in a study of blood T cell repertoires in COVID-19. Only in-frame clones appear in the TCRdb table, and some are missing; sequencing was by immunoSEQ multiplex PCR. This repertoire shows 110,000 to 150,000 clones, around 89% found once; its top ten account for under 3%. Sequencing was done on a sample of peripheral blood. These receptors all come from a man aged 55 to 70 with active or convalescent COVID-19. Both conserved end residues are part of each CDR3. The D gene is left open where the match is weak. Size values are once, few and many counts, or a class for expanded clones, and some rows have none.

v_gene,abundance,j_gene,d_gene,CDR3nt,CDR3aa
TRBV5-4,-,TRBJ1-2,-,TGTGCCAGCAGTCGCCTTGAGATTTCTAACTATGGCTACACCTTC,CASSRLEISNYGYTF
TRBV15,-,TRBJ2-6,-,TGTGCCACCAGCGCCCCGAGGGCAGGTAGGGGGGGGGCCAACGTCCTGACTTTC,CATSAPRAGRGGANVLTF
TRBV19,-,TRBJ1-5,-,TGTGCCAGCAAACCGCGGTGGGGGGTCAATCAGCCCCAGCATTTT,CASKPRWGVNQPQHF
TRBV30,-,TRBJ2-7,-,TGTGCCTGGAGCTACCCGAGACAGGAAAGCTCTTACGAGCAGTACTTC,CAWSYPRQESSYEQYF
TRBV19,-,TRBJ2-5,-,TGTGCCAGTAGTGTACGGACGGCGGGGGAGACCCAGTACTTC,CASSVRTAGETQYF
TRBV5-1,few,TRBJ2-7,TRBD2,TGCGCCAGCAGCTTGGGGGGGACTAGCTCCTACGAGCAGTACTTC,CASSLGGTSSYEQYF
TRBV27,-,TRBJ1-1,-,TGTGCCAGCAGGTCCATGAACACTGAAGCTTTCTTT,CASRSMNTEAFF
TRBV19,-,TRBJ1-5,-,TGTGCCAGTAGTATGTGGTCAGGGTCGGGTCAGCCCCAGCATTTT,CASSMWSGSGQPQHF
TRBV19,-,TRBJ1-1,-,TGTGCCAGCAGGAGGCGGGGGGCGCTTGAGAACACTGAAGCTTTCTTT,CASRRRGALENTEAFF
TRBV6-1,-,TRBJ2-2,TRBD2,TGTGCCAGCAGTGATCTTTCAGCGGGGGGGCCGTCCGGGGAGCTGTTTTTT,CASSDLSAGGPSGELFF
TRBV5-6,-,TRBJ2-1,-,TGTGCCAGCAGCCCTCGTTTGTTCAGCAATGAGCAGTTCTTC,CASSPRLFSNEQFF
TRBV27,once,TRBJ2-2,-,TGTGCCAGCAGTTCGTTCCTGCGGGCCGGGGAGCTGTTTTTT,CASSSFLRAGELFF
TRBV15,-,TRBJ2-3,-,TGTGCCACCGAATACGGTCCGGGCACAGATACGCAGTATTTT,CATEYGPGTDTQYF
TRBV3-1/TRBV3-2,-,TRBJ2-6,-,TGTGCCAGCAGCTTACACTCTGGGGCCAACGTCCTGACTTTC,CASSLHSGANVLTF
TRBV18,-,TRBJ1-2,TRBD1,TGTGCCAGCTCAGCCTCGCGCGATGGGACAGCCTATGGCTACACCTTC,CASSASRDGTAYGYTF
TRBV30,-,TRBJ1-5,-,TGTGCCTGGAACCTAGAGGCCAATCAGCCCCAGCATTTT,CAWNLEANQPQHF
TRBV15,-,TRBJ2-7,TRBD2,TGTGCCACCAGCAGAGATCTAGCGGGGGGCCGCGAGCAGTACTTC,CATSRDLAGGREQYF
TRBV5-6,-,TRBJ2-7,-,TGTGCCAGCAGCCAACTCCCCTACGAGCAGTACTTC,CASSQLPYEQYF
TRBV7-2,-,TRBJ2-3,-,TGTGCCAGCAGCAAACAAATTGCTAGCACAGATACGCAGTATTTT,CASSKQIASTDTQYF
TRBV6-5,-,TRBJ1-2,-,TGTGCCAGCGGGACCAAGGGAGGTGGCTACACCTTC,CASGTKGGGYTF
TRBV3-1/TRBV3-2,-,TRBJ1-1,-,TGTGCCAGCAGCCAAAGGCAGGGGGAAGCTTTCTTT,CASSQRQGEAFF
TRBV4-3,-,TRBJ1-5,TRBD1,TGCGCCAGCAGCCAAGACAACCCTAGGACAGGGGTCAATCAGCCCCAGCATTTT,CASSQDNPRTGVNQPQHF
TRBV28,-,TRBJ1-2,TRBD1,TGTGCCAGCGGACAGGGGGCGCTTCCAGGCTACACCTTC,CASGQGALPGYTF
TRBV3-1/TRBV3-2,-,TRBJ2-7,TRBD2,TGTGCCAGCAGTCCGCCGGTAGCGGGTGCCTACGAGCAGTACTTC,CASSPPVAGAYEQYF
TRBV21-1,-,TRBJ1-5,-,TGTGCCAGCAGCTTGCGTCCTCCAGGTCAGCCCCAGCATTTT,CASSLRPPGQPQHF
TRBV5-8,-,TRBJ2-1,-,TGTGCCAGCAGCTTGCAACGTGGCAGCTCCTACAATGAGCAGTTCTTC,CASSLQRGSSYNEQFF
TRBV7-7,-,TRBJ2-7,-,TGTGCTAGCAGCTTAGCGCCCGGTCTGTCCGAGCAGTACTTC,CASSLAPGLSEQYF
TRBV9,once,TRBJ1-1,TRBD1,TGTGCCAGCAGCGCGAAACAGGGGGCAGTCACTGAAGCTTTCTTT,CASSAKQGAVTEAFF
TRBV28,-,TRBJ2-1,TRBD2,TGTGCCAGCAGTCGACGACTAGCGGGGGGAACAAACAATGAGCAGTTCTTC,CASSRRLAGGTNNEQFF
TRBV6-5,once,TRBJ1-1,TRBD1,TGTGCCAGCAGTTCCCGGGACAGGGGTGGTGAAGCTTTCTTT,CASSSRDRGGEAFF
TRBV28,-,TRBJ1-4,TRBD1,TGTGCCAGCAGTTCCCTAGGGGGCTATCGTGAAAAACTGTTTTTT,CASSSLGGYREKLFF
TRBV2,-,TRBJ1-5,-,TGTGCCAGCAGTGAAAGTTGGGGGGGGGTGAATCAGCCCCAGCATTTT,CASSESWGGVNQPQHF
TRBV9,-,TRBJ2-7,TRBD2,TGTGCCAGCAGCGTAGAAATAGCGGGAGAATCCGAGCAGTACTTC,CASSVEIAGESEQYF
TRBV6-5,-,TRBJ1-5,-,TGTGCCAGCAGTCCCAGGGGTCCTCAGCCCCAGCATTTT,CASSPRGPQPQHF
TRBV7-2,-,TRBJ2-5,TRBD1,TGTGCCAGCAGCTGGGACAGGGGGCGGGAGGAGACCCAGTACTTC,CASSWDRGREETQYF
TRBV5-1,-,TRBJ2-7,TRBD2,TGCGCCAGCAGCTCGACCCTGGGACTAGCGCCCGCCTACGAGCAGTACTTC,CASSSTLGLAPAYEQYF
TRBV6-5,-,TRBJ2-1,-,TGTGCCAGCAGTTACGGAGCCATCCGGAATGAGCAGTTCTTC,CASSYGAIRNEQFF
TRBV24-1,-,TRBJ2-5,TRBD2,TGTGCCACCAGTCCCTCCCGCGGGAGTGGCGAGACCCAGTACTTC,CATSPSRGSGETQYF
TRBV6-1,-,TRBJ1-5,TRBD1,TGTGCCAGCAGAGGGGGGACAGTCAATCAGCCCCAGCATTTT,CASRGGTVNQPQHF
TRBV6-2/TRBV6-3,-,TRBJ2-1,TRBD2,TGTGCCAGCAGTCCCATAAGCGGGAGGAGTGAGCAGTTCTTC,CASSPISGRSEQFF
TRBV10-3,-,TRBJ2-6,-,TGTGCCACCGGAGGGCAAGAGGTTGAGGCTGGGGCCAACGTCCTGACTTTC,CATGGQEVEAGANVLTF
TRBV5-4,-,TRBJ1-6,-,TGTGCCAGCAGCTTGGGGAGCTCCTATAATTCACCCCTCCACTTT,CASSLGSSYNSPLHF
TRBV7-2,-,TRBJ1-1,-,TGTGCCAGCAGCTTCCCGACAGGGAACACTGAAGCTTTCTTT,CASSFPTGNTEAFF
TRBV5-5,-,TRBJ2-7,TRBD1,TGTGCCAGCAGCTTGGCGGACAGGGGACCTTACGAGCAGTACTTC,CASSLADRGPYEQYF